A single sample is the source of the 5 T cell receptor beta chains below, sequenced in a study of molecular identifiers for immune sequencing clone quantification. Via MiXCR, TCRdb re-called the PCR reads, giving one row per CDR3 protein. The table lists over 100,000 distinct CDR3 sequences, 30% to 35% of them singletons. Sequencing was carried out using naive CD8+ T cells from blood, with Jurkat cell RNA spiked in. The subset was: FACS-sorted CD8+CD4-CCR7+CD45RA+ naive T cells. These receptors all come from a human donor in good health. Some libraries in this study had Jurkat cell RNA spiked in.

This clonotype was seen many times. CDR3 sequence: CASSFTLLQPQHF. As DNA, the CDR3 is TGTGCCAGCAGCTTCACCCTTCTCCAGCCCCAGCATTTT. V gene TRBV7-2 combines with J gene TRBJ1-5, with D hard to call. There are 13 residues in the CDR3. Germline V gene data show CDR1 as SGHTA and CDR2 as FQGNSA. V gave up 3 bases and J gave up 7 bases, with 10 bases separating them.

This clonotype occurred a few times. This chain joins TRBV20-1 and TRBJ2-3; D might be TRBD2 (5 bases). The CDR3 has 15 residues. V lost 2 bases, J lost 2 bases, and 14 bases lay in between. Germline loops: CDR1 DFQATT, CDR2 SNEGSKA (reference sequence). CDR3 protein: CSARSGITPTDTQYF. CDR3 sequence (DNA): TGCAGTGCTAGATCGGGGATCACCCCCACAGATACGCAGTATTTT.

This clonotype was seen just once. A much larger clone lies one base from this, so it may be a read error. The rearrangement uses TRBV28 and TRBJ2-7; TRBD2 agrees at 10 bases. Trimming took 6 bases from V and 2 from J; bases not matched to a gene: 10. CDR3 length: 16 amino acids. CDR1 and CDR2 (germline): MDHEN, SYDVKM. CDR3 loop: CASSYGLAANTYEQYF. The CDR3, as DNA: TGTGCCAGCAGCTACGGACTAGCGGCTAATACCTACGAGCAGTACTTC. The variable domain in full, with the rest retrieved from reference TRBV28 and TRBJ2-7, is DVKVTQSSRYLVKRTGEKVFLECVQDMDHENMFWYRQDPGLGLRLIYFSYDVKMKEKGDIPEGYSVSREKKERFSLILESASTNQTSMYLCASSYGLAANTYEQYFGPGTRLTVT.

Concerning this clonotype itself: Possible read error: a much larger clone is one base away. The CDR3 does not end in the conserved phenylalanine or tryptophan, so this is likely a read error. The V gene is TRBV5-1, the J gene TRBJ2-5; D might be TRBD2 (6 bases). The CDR3 extends over 15 amino acids. Germline CDR1 is SGHRS and CDR2 is YFSETQ. V lost 2 bases, J lost 2 bases, and 13 bases lay in between. CDR3 region: CASSFIAEDQETQYY. The CDR3 nucleotides read TGCGCCAGCAGCTTTATAGCGGAAGATCAAGAGACCCAGTACTAC.

In this sample, this clonotype turned up a few times. V is TRBV19 and J is TRBJ1-5; 7 bases fit TRBD1. Germline V lookup: CDR1 LNHDA, CDR2 SQIVND (reference sequence). This CDR3 is built from 12 residues. J gave up 14 bases and V 1 base, and 5 bases lay outside the gene matches. CDR3 sequence reads: CASSIGGDSKHF. The CDR3 region has the DNA TGTGCCAGTAGTATAGGTGGGGACAGCAAGCATTTT.